The 15 T cell receptor beta chains below all came from one sample that was sequenced in a study of T cells in Graves' hyperthyroidism and ophthalmopathy. Amplified TCR beta CDR3 regions derived from RNA transcripts. The study used the HTBI primer set for a first-round RT-PCR of the TCR CDR3. MiXCR, run by TCRdb on the multiplex PCR reads, gives a single entry per CDR3 protein. The sample contains more than 500,000 distinct CDR3 sequences, around 50% of which appear only once. The sequencing sample was made of peripheral blood or thyroid tissue (not recorded which). These receptors were taken from an adult woman with Graves' disease, either hyperthyroidism or ophthalmopathy (not recorded which).

This clonotype showed up just once. This rearrangement joins TRBV20-1 to TRBJ2-6, with a tentative D call TRBD1 (5 bases). The germline V gene encodes CDR1 DFQATT and CDR2 SNEGSKA (reference sequence). This CDR3 has 14 residues. V was pared by 5 bases and J by 0 bases, with 8 bases between. This chain's CDR3 is CSARRDSGANVLTF. In DNA form, the CDR3 reads TGCAGTGCTCGCAGGGACTCTGGGGCCAACGTCCTGACTTTC.

On this clonotype itself: Germline and junction disagree at one end, which may indicate a read error. The chain joins TRBV4-2 to TRBJ2-7, with D possibly TRBD1 on 6 matching bases. Germline CDR1 LGHNA, CDR2 YNFKEQ. This CDR3 is 16 amino acids long. The CDR3 spells CASSQEGASRAYEQHF. CDR3 sequence (DNA): TGTGCCAGCAGCCAAGAGGGGGCCTCTAGGGCCTACGAGCAGCACTTC.

This clonotype has a handful of counts. The chain has TRBV7-9 and TRBJ1-6; D not certain. Germline-derived CDR1 and CDR2 are SEHNR and FQNEAQ (reference sequence). Trimming took off 2 bases at V and 9 bases at J, with 11 bases between the two ends. This CDR3 region has 14 residues. CDR3 DNA sequence: TGTGCCAGCAGCTTATTGGGTAGTGTTTCACCCCTCCACTTT. Its translation: CASSLLGSVSPLHF. The complete variable domain, with remaining parts taken from reference TRBV7-9 and TRBJ1-6, reads DTGVSQNPRHKITKRGQNVTFRCDPISEHNRLYWYRQTLGQGPEFLTYFQNEAQLEKSRLLSDRFSAERPKGSFSTLEIQRTEQGDSAMYLCASSLLGSVSPLHFGNGTRLTVT.

This clonotype has a count of ten or more. The rearrangement joins TRBV5-6 to TRBJ2-7, with D uncertain. CDR1 is SGHDT, CDR2 YYEEEE, per germline. V lost 1 base and J 6 bases, leaving 11 bases between the germline ends. This CDR3 spans 13 amino acids. The CDR3 DNA reads TGTGCCAGCAGCTTGACGGTGGGTCCCGAGCAGTACTTC. As protein: CASSLTVGPEQYF.

The chain has TRBV29-1 and TRBJ1-1; D is undetermined. The CDR3 sequence is 11 residues long. Trimming took off 6 bases at V and 3 bases at J, with 8 bases between the two ends. Germline values: CDR1 SQVTM, CDR2 ANQGSEA. In DNA form, the CDR3 reads TGCAGCGTCGACCGGGACACTGAAGCTTTCTTT. It translates to CSVDRDTEAFF.

As for this clonotype: The junction shows a germline mismatch at one end, possibly a read error. The V call is TRBV5-1, the J call TRBJ1-2; the D gene is possibly TRBD1 (5 bases). Germline CDR1 SGHRS, CDR2 YFSETQ. CDR3 size: 14 residues. This CDR3 is CASSSGQSEYGYTF. In nucleotides, the CDR3 is TGTGCCAGCAGCTCTGGACAATCCGAATATGGCTACACCTTC.

This clonotype showed up many times. The chain carries TRBV29-1 and TRBJ2-5; D gene ambiguous. Germline-derived CDR1 and CDR2 are SQVTM and ANQGSEA. The V and J ends lost 8 bases and 1 base respectively, with 17 bases between them. The CDR3 spans 14 residues. The CDR3 DNA reads as TGCAGCCTTACTCAGACCGCTGTCCAAGAGACCCAGTACTTC. Its translation is CSLTQTAVQETQYF.

The rearrangement uses TRBV7-9 and TRBJ2-5, with unresolved D. The CDR3 loop spans 9 amino acids. The germline V gene has CDR1 SEHNR and CDR2 FQNEAQ (reference sequence). V was pared by 0 bases and J by 11 bases, with 1 base between. The CDR3 sequence: CASSLAQYF. The CDR3 nucleotides read TGTGCCAGCAGCTTAGCGCAGTACTTC.

The gene calls are TRBV29-1 and TRBJ1-1; TRBD1 aligns across 9 bases. V was pared by 5 bases and J by 1 base, with 2 bases of the junction left unmatched. This CDR3 has 13 residues. The germline CDR1 and CDR2 sequences are SQVTM and ANQGSEA. DNA of the CDR3: TGCAGCGTTCTACAGGGGGCGAACACTGAAGCTTTCTTT. This encodes CSVLQGANTEAFF.

The genes are TRBV5-1 and TRBJ2-2; D gene unclear. Germline V gene sequence: CDR1 SGHRS, CDR2 YFSETQ. The V end lost 6 bases, the J end lost 2 bases, and 8 bases lay between the germline ends. This CDR3 is built from 13 residues. CDR3 loop: CASTFLNTGELFF. As DNA, the CDR3 is TGCGCCAGCACCTTTCTTAACACCGGGGAGCTGTTTTTT.

This clonotype was seen at least ten times. V is TRBV5-1 and J is TRBJ2-5, with 7 nucleotides matching TRBD1. After removal of 0 bases from V and 1 base from J, the junction contained 6 bases not matched to a gene. This CDR3 is 16 amino acids long. Germline V CDR1 and CDR2: SGHRS, YFSETQ. CDR3 sequence (DNA): TGCGCCAGCAGCTTGGACAGGGGCGTGCTCCAAGAGACCCAGTACTTC. This codes for CASSLDRGVLQETQYF.

This clonotype was seen repeatedly, ten times or more. This chain joins TRBV20-1 and TRBJ2-5; 9 bases agree with TRBD2. J lost 2 bases, V lost 4 bases, and 8 bases had no gene match. This CDR3 region has 15 residues. Germline loops: CDR1 DFQATT, CDR2 SNEGSKA (reference sequence). The CDR3 is CSATKTSGHQETQYF. The CDR3 coding sequence is TGCAGTGCTACCAAGACTAGCGGACATCAAGAGACCCAGTACTTC.

In its sample, this clonotype was seen many times. The rearrangement links TRBV20-1 to TRBJ1-5, with 7 bases fitting TRBD1. Losses at the gene ends were 6 bases for V and 5 bases for J; bases not matched to a gene: 10. Germline CDR1 DFQATT, CDR2 SNEGSKA (reference sequence). The CDR3 totals 14 residues. CDR3 DNA: TGCAGTGCATCTCAGACAGGGTTGGATCAGCCCCAGCATTTT. Translation: CSASQTGLDQPQHF.

The rearrangement links TRBV6-6 to TRBJ1-5, with 7 bases lining up with TRBD1. V gave up 6 bases and J gave up 6 bases; unmatched junction bases: 11. In germline, CDR1 is MNHNY, CDR2 SVGAGI (reference sequence). The CDR3 is made up of 15 amino acids. Written as DNA, the CDR3 is TGTGCCAGCAGCACCGGGAAGGGGGCTCGTCAGCCCCAGCATTTT. This encodes CASSTGKGARQPQHF.

This clonotype was observed at least ten times. V and J are TRBV9 and TRBJ2-7; 9 bases align to TRBD2. The CDR3 extends over 15 amino acids. Trimming took 0 bases from V and 3 from J; bases not matched to a gene: 4. The germline V gene encodes CDR1 SGDLS and CDR2 YYNGEE. CDR3 residues: CASSVGAGGIYEQYF. In DNA, the CDR3 is TGTGCCAGCAGCGTAGGAGCGGGAGGCATCTACGAGCAGTACTTC. Based on the CDR3 plus reference TRBV9 and TRBJ2-7, the full variable domain is DSGVTQTPKHLITATGQRVTLRCSPRSGDLSVYWYQQSLDQGLQFLIQYYNGEERAKGNILERFSAQQFPDLHSELNLSSLELGDSALYFCASSVGAGGIYEQYFGPGTRLTVT.